Included here is one T cell receptor (beta chain) sequence, with context. The data are from a study of blood T cell repertoires in COVID-19. In the study overall: Spain, Italy and the United States supplied samples that represented acute and convalescent COVID-19.

The repertoire was sequenced with immunoSEQ multiplex PCR; TCRdb's copy has only in-frame clones and lacks some. The sample includes roughly 200,000 clones, approximately 91% seen only once; the top ten take around 7%. The length of the CDR3 is 16 residues. The germline V gene has CDR1 LNHDA and CDR2 SQIVND (reference sequence). The junction had 9 bases not matched to a gene; V was cut back by 3 bases and J by 3 bases. This sequence was found in a man aged 35 to 55 with acute or convalescent COVID-19. The chain has TRBV19 and TRBJ2-7, with 9 bases aligning to TRBD2. What was sequenced was peripheral blood. CDR3 nucleotide sequence: TGTGCCAGTAGTATGGGGCGCGGGGGGGCTATCTACGAGCAGTACTTC. Its protein is CASSMGRGGAIYEQYF.